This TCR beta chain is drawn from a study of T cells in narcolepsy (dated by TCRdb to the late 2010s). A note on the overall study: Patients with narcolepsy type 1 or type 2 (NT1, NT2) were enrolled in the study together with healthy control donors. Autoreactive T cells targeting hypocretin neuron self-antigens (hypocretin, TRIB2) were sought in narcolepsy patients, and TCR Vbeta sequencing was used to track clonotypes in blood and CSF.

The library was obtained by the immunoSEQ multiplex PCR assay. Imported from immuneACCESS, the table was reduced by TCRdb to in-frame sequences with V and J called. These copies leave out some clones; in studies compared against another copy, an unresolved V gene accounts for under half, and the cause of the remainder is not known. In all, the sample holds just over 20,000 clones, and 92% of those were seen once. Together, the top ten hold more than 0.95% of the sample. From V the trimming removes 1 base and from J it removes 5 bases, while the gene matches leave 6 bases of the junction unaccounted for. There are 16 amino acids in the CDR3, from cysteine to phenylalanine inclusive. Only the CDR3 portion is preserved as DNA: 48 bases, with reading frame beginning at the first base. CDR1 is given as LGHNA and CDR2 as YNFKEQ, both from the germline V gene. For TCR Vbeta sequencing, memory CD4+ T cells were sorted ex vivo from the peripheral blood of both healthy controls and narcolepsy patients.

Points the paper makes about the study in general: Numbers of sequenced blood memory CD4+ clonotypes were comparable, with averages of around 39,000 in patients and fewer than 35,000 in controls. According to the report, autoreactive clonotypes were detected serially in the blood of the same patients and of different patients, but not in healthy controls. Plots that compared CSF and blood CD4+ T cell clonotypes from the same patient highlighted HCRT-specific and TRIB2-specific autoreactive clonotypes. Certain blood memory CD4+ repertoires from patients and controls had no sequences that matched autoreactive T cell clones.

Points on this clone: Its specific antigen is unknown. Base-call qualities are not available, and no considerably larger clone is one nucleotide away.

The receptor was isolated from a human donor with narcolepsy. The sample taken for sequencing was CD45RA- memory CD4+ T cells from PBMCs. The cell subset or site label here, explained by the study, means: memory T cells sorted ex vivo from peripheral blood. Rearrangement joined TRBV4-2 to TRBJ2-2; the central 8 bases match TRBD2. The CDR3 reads CASSQGSGSGTGELFF. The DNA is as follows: TGTGCCAGCAGCCAAGGGAGCGGGAGCGGGACCGGGGAGCTGTTTTTT.